This record looks at one T cell receptor (beta chain) sequence and its context. This record belongs to a study of blood T cell repertoires in COVID-19. Study-level information: Samples of COVID-19 (acute and convalescent) were obtained from the United States, Italy and Spain. In each case, the material was cDNA or gDNA derived from T cells, B-cell-depleted T cells, or PBMCs.

TCRdb's copy holds only in-frame clones and misses some; the assay was immunoSEQ multiplex PCR. The data hold some 250,000 clones, with over 75% observed a single time. V lost 2 bases and J 2 bases, leaving 14 bases between the germline ends. CDR3 length: 16 residues. Germline CDR1 SGHRS, CDR2 YFSETQ. The chain joins TRBV5-1 to TRBJ1-5; D is ambiguous. The material sequenced was PBMCs or T cells enriched from blood (not recorded which). The source is a woman between 50 and 59 years old who had recovered from COVID-19. CDR3 sequence: CASSFGLTGGNQPQHF. DNA of the CDR3: TGCGCCAGCAGCTTTGGACTTACCGGCGGCAATCAGCCCCAGCATTTT.